This TCR beta chain came from a study of blood T cell repertoires in COVID-19. The overall study: Specimens from acute and convalescent COVID-19 originated in the United States, Italy and Spain.

CDR3 length equals 15 residues. Germline CDR1 reads SGDLS; CDR2 reads YYNGEE. The V segment lost 1 base and the J segment 3 bases; nucleotides outside the gene matches: 5. Sequencing was performed with immunoSEQ multiplex PCR; in TCRdb, only in-frame clones are kept and a portion is missing. The sample holds over 95,000 clones; roughly 80% are singletons and the top ten take approximately 1.5%. Sequencing was carried out using peripheral blood. The TCR comes from a man in his fifties with acute or convalescent COVID-19. The chain recombines TRBV9 with TRBJ2-7; TRBD1 agrees at 9 bases. DNA of the CDR3: TGTGCCAGCAGCGTAACCGGGACAGGGCTCTACGAGCAGTACTTC. Translated: CASSVTGTGLYEQYF.